This entry lists 19 T cell receptor beta chains sequenced from one sample in a study of cytomegalovirus exposure and HLA in healthy donors (dated by TCRdb to the late 2010s). The method was the immunoSEQ multiplex PCR assay. Imported from immuneACCESS, the table was reduced by TCRdb to in-frame sequences with V and J called. These copies leave out some clones; in studies compared against another copy, an unresolved V gene accounts for under half, and the cause of the remainder is not known. Across this sample there are 150,000 to 160,000 clones, with 80% to 90% seen only once. The ten largest clones capture about 22% of the sample. Sequences were obtained from PBMCs. The receptors were sampled from a young man in good health and CMV-seropositive.

V and J are TRBV4-1 and TRBJ2-7; a possible D gene is TRBD2 (6 bases). CDR1 is MGHRA, CDR2 YSYEKL, per germline. V was pared by 1 base and J by 0 bases, with 16 bases between. This CDR3 contains 17 residues. The CDR3 region is CASSQGGTRSSSYEQYF. Written as DNA, the CDR3 is TGCGCCAGCAGCCAAGGGGGGACTCGGTCCAGCTCCTACGAGCAGTACTTC.

This chain connects TRBV6-5 to TRBJ1-5; 9 bases are a match to TRBD1. V shed 6 bases, J shed 4 bases, and the junction held 4 bases outside the gene matches. The CDR3 sequence is 14 residues long. From germline, CDR1 is MNHEY and CDR2 SVGAGI. CDR3 nucleotides: TGTGCCAGCAGCCGGACAGGGGAAAATCAGCCCCAGCATTTT. This gives the protein CASSRTGENQPQHF.

The chain couples TRBV30 to TRBJ1-2, with 11 bases identical to TRBD1. Per the germline V gene, CDR1 is GTSNPN and CDR2 is SVGIG (reference sequence). Losses at the gene ends were 2 bases for V and 7 bases for J; bases not matched to a gene: 9. The CDR3 length is 15 residues. CDR3 loop: CAWSTTVGTGGGYTF. Written as DNA, the CDR3 is TGTGCCTGGAGTACAACGGTCGGGACAGGGGGTGGCTACACCTTC.

This clone was counted a single time. The chain carries TRBV30 and TRBJ1-1; the D is unclear. V lost 2 bases to trimming and J lost 3 bases, with 10 bases between them. This CDR3 comprises 13 residues. In germline, CDR1 is GTSNPN, CDR2 SVGIG (reference sequence). Written as DNA, the CDR3 is TGTGCCTGGAGTCCTCAGACTCACACTGAAGCTTTCTTT. Residues: CAWSPQTHTEAFF.

This sequence joins TRBV27 and TRBJ1-1; TRBD1 aligns across 10 bases. Trimming at V came to 6 bases and at J to 6 bases, leaving 7 bases not matched to a gene. The CDR3 contains 14 residues. The V gene's germline CDR1 is MNHEY and CDR2 SMNVEV (reference sequence). The CDR3 loop reads CASRKTGGLAEAFF. The CDR3 nucleotides read TGTGCCAGCAGAAAGACAGGGGGCCTCGCTGAAGCTTTCTTT.

The rearrangement links TRBV4-1 to TRBJ1-1, with 8 bases aligning to TRBD1. Germline CDR1 MGHRA, CDR2 YSYEKL. V shed 0 bases and J 7 bases; nucleotides not matched to a gene: 10. The CDR3 has 16 amino acids. The CDR3 protein is CASSQDRTGKKGEAFF. The CDR3 coding sequence is TGCGCCAGCAGCCAAGACCGGACAGGGAAGAAGGGTGAAGCTTTCTTT.

The chain couples TRBV27 to TRBJ2-2; tentatively, D is TRBD1 (6 bases). The CDR3 spans 16 residues. CDR1 is MNHEY, CDR2 SMNVEV, per germline (reference sequence). Trimming stripped 2 bases from V and 3 bases from J, with 13 bases between. The CDR3 is CASSLRSQGYTGELFF. CDR3 in DNA: TGTGCCAGCAGTTTAAGGTCCCAGGGGTACACCGGGGAGCTGTTTTTT.

This clone was observed a handful of times. This chain uses TRBV7-2 with TRBJ2-7; a weak D match, TRBD1 (5 bases). This CDR3 spans 13 amino acids. Germline CDR1 and CDR2: SGHTA and FQGNSA. Trimming stripped 0 bases from V and 6 bases from J, with 9 bases between. The CDR3 nucleotides read TGTGCCAGCAGCTTAGCGCAGGGATTCGAGCAGTACTTC. It specifies CASSLAQGFEQYF.

As for this clone: One junction end does not reproduce the germline sequence, and a read error may be involved. The chain recombines TRBV5-1 with TRBJ1-1; tentatively, D is TRBD1 (5 bases). This CDR3 spans 11 amino acids. The germline V gene has CDR1 SGHRS and CDR2 YFSETQ. This CDR3 reads CASRGGNGAFF. For the CDR3, the DNA is TGCGCCAGCAGGGGGGGAAATGGGGCTTTTTTT.

This chain links TRBV6-5 with TRBJ2-3; D is undetermined. V lost 4 bases and J lost 4, with 12 bases in between. The germline CDR1 and CDR2 sequences are MNHEY and SVGAGI. The CDR3 is 14 amino acids. The CDR3 loop reads CASSSPTRADTQYF. The DNA for the CDR3 is TGTGCCAGCAGTTCCCCGACTCGGGCAGATACGCAGTATTTT.

This clone was seen just once. The V call is TRBV7-9, the J call TRBJ1-2; no clear D. There are 12 residues in the CDR3. Trimming shortened V by 5 bases and J by 7 bases, and 11 bases separated the two germline ends. Germline V gives CDR1 SEHNR, CDR2 FQNEAQ (reference sequence). CDR3 DNA sequence: TGTGCCAGCAGCAACCCGAGAGTTGGCTACACCTTC. It specifies CASSNPRVGYTF.

The gene calls are TRBV2 and TRBJ1-3; no reliable D call. V was shortened by 6 bases and J by 0 bases, with 15 bases between the two germline ends. Germline values: CDR1 SNHLY, CDR2 FYNNEI. This CDR3 contains 16 residues. This CDR3 reads CASRRATYSSGNTIYF. The CDR3 coding sequence is TGTGCCAGCAGGCGTGCTACTTACAGCTCTGGAAACACCATATATTTT.

This rearrangement joins TRBV7-3 to TRBJ1-6, with 9 bases matching TRBD1. J was trimmed by 7 bases and V by 3 bases; bases with no gene match: 4. CDR3 size: 15 residues. The germline V gene encodes CDR1 SGHTA and CDR2 FQGTGA. The chain's CDR3 is CASSLETGGNSPLHF. The CDR3 DNA reads TGTGCCAGCAGCTTGGAGACAGGGGGAAATTCACCCCTCCACTTT.

The chain joins TRBV6-1 to TRBJ2-1; 16 nucleotides match TRBD2. The junction had 1 base not matched to a gene; V was cut back by 4 bases and J by 7 bases. CDR3 size: 15 residues. Germline CDR1 reads MNHNS; CDR2 reads SASEGT. The CDR3 sequence: CASSGGLAGGNEQFF. Here the CDR3 DNA reads TGTGCCAGCAGTGGGGGACTAGCGGGAGGGAATGAGCAGTTCTTC.

The V gene is TRBV7-7, the J gene TRBJ2-5; the match to TRBD2 covers 10 bases. Germline V CDR1 and CDR2: SSHAT, FNYEAQ (reference sequence). The CDR3 runs to 15 residues. The ends lost 0 bases at V and 4 bases at J; junction bases unmatched: 2. CDR3 residues: CASSLAASGGETQYF. CDR3 bases: TGTGCCAGCAGCTTAGCGGCTAGCGGGGGAGAGACCCAGTACTTC. The full variable domain, with the rest looked up from reference TRBV7-7 and TRBJ2-5, is GAGVSQSPRYKVTKRGQDVTLRCDPISSHATLYWYQQALGQGPEFLTYFNYEAQPDKSGLPSDRFSAERPEGSISTLTIQRTEQRDSAMYRCASSLAASGGETQYFGPGTRLLVL.

This chain links TRBV6-5 with TRBJ1-5; 9 nucleotides align to TRBD1. CDR3 size: 14 residues. V lost 2 bases to trimming and J lost 7 bases; unmatched junction nucleotides: 3. Germline values: CDR1 MNHEY, CDR2 SVGAGI. The CDR3, as DNA: TGTGCCAGCAGTTACGGGACAGGGAGACAGCCCCAGCATTTT. Protein: CASSYGTGRQPQHF.

J is TRBJ1-2 and V is TRBV6-5; a weak D match, TRBD1 (6 bases). V was pared by 5 bases and J by 4 bases, with 11 bases between. Germline V lookup: CDR1 MNHEY, CDR2 SVGAGI. The CDR3 sequence is 13 residues long. In DNA, the CDR3 is TGTGCCAGCAGTACGGACAGCTTCTATGGCTACACCTTC. Amino acid sequence: CASSTDSFYGYTF.

V and J are TRBV5-4 and TRBJ1-2; 7 positions agree with TRBD1. CDR1 SGHNT and CDR2 YYREEE come from the germline V gene (reference sequence). The V segment lost 4 bases and the J segment 0 bases; nucleotides outside the gene matches: 6. The CDR3 has 15 amino acids. This chain's CDR3 is CASSSGQVANYGYTF. The CDR3 coding sequence is TGTGCCAGCAGCAGTGGACAGGTCGCTAACTATGGCTACACCTTC. Full variable domain (outside the CDR3, taken from reference TRBV5-4 and TRBJ1-2): ETGVTQSPTHLIKTRGQQVTLRCSSQSGHNTVSWYQQALGQGPQFIFQYYREEENGRGNFPPRFSGLQFPNYSSELNVNALELDDSALYLCASSSGQVANYGYTFGSGTRLTVV.

In DNA, the CDR3 is TGTGCCAGCAGCTTAGAAGGGACAACGCAGTATTTT. Translating gives CASSLEGTTQYF. The V and J genes are TRBV7-2 and TRBJ2-3; possibly TRBD1 for D (6 bases). Germline loops: CDR1 SGHTA, CDR2 FQGNSA. The CDR3 consists of 12 residues. Trimming cost V 1 base and J 9 bases, with 8 bases left between them.